One sample yielded the 4 T cell receptor beta chains listed below, sequenced in a study of CD8 T cells in Susac syndrome. After extraction with the RNeasy kit, roughly 0.5 to 1 ug of the RNA was reverse transcribed using random hexamers. TCRdb used MiXCR to reprocess the immunoSEQ multiplex PCR reads, holding one entry per CDR3 protein. Altogether 120,000 or so distinct CDR3 sequences are present, more than 90% being singletons, with the ten largest covering 0.21%. The sequenced material came from CD8+ T cells from PBMCs. The receptors originated from a human donor with Susac syndrome.

The chain combines TRBV20-1 with TRBJ2-3, with no clear D. The V gene's germline CDR1 is DFQATT and CDR2 SNEGSKA (reference sequence). CDR3 length equals 14 residues. The V end was cut by 4 bases, the J end by 3 bases, with 14 bases between. The CDR3: CSATPNLYTDTQYF. In nucleotides, the CDR3 is TGCAGTGCTACCCCCAACCTCTATACAGATACGCAGTATTTT.

The sample holds a few counts of this clonotype. The J gene is TRBJ2-3, the V gene TRBV5-6, with a weak D call TRBD2 (6 bases). In germline, CDR1 is SGHDT, CDR2 YYEEEE. Trimming stripped 1 base from V and 1 base from J, with 10 bases between. The CDR3 consists of 15 residues. The CDR3 nucleotides are TGTGCCAGCAGCTTGTTCGGCGGGGGCACAGATACGCAGTATTTT. This sequence encodes CASSLFGGGTDTQYF.

This clonotype was seen only once. The CDR3 DNA is TGCAGTGCTCGGATTAGCGGGAGGAACTACAATGAGCAGTTCTTC. It codes for CSARISGRNYNEQFF. The chain joins TRBV20-1 to TRBJ2-1, with 10 bases that match TRBD2. Germline assignment: CDR1 DFQATT and CDR2 SNEGSKA (reference sequence). V gave up 5 bases and J gave up 3 bases; unmatched junction bases: 7. The CDR3 totals 15 residues.

The chain has TRBV4-2 and TRBJ1-1; possible D gene TRBD1, 6 bases. This CDR3 spans 15 amino acids. In germline, CDR1 is LGHNA, CDR2 YNFKEQ. V lost 2 bases to trimming and J lost 1 base, with 11 bases between them. CDR3 DNA: TGTGCCAGCAGCCAACCGGGACACCAGAACACTGAAGCTTTCTTT. Translating it yields CASSQPGHQNTEAFF.